What follows are 15 T cell receptor beta chains derived from one specimen sequenced in a study of T cells in Graves' hyperthyroidism and ophthalmopathy. TCR beta CDR3 regions were amplified from RNA transcripts. TCR CDR3 underwent first-round RT-PCR with the HTBI primer set. TCRdb used MiXCR to reprocess the multiplex PCR reads, holding one entry per CDR3 protein. The data show about 400,000 distinct CDR3 sequences, over 13% seen once. Sample: blood. These receptors were collected from a man in his forties or fifties with Graves' ophthalmopathy.

This clonotype was seen ten or more times. The chain carries TRBV5-1 and TRBJ1-1; D ambiguous. Germline V gene sequence: CDR1 SGHRS, CDR2 YFSETQ. Trimming left V 0 bases short and J 2 bases short, with 5 bases between. The CDR3 is 13 residues long. The CDR3 reads CASSLGHNTEAFF. The CDR3 DNA is TGCGCCAGCAGCTTGGGCCACAACACTGAAGCTTTCTTT.

CDR3 nucleotides: TGTGCCAGTAGGACCACGGGGGAGTTGGCTAATGAAAAACTGTTTTTT. Encoded protein: CASRTTGELANEKLFF. The chain combines TRBV19 with TRBJ1-4, with a weak D call TRBD1 (5 bases). This CDR3 spans 16 amino acids. Germline assignment: CDR1 LNHDA and CDR2 SQIVND (reference sequence). V shed 6 bases and J shed 3 bases, with 17 bases lying between them.

This clonotype turned up a few times. This rearrangement joins TRBV7-6 to TRBJ1-5, with a tentative D call TRBD1 (6 bases). V lost 1 base and J 1 base, leaving 14 bases between the germline ends. The CDR3 totals 17 residues. CDR1 is SGHVS, CDR2 FNYEAQ, per germline. The CDR3 DNA reads TGTGCCAGCAGCTTAGTCGCGGGGGGCGGAAGCAATCAGCCCCAGCATTTT. It specifies CASSLVAGGGSNQPQHF.

In its sample, this clonotype was seen many times. The V gene is TRBV5-1, the J gene TRBJ2-7, with 9 bases that match TRBD1. V lost 4 bases and J lost 6; bases outside the gene matches: 5. CDR3 length: 13 residues. Germline V gives CDR1 SGHRS, CDR2 YFSETQ. The CDR3 coding sequence is TGCGCCAGCAGCGCGGGACAGGGTGGCGAGCAGTACTTC. This encodes CASSAGQGGEQYF.

This clonotype was counted many times. CDR3 coding DNA: TGTGCCAGCAGCTTAGTCGGGTCCAGGGCCCACGAGCAGTACTTC. This translates into CASSLVGSRAHEQYF. The rearrangement uses TRBV7-2 and TRBJ2-7, with D perhaps matching TRBD1 (5 bases). The V end lost 1 base, the J end lost 5 bases, and 15 bases lay between the germline ends. Germline lookup yields CDR1 SGHTA and CDR2 FQGNSA. The CDR3 has 15 residues.

A few counts support this clonotype. A read error may explain this, as a much larger clone is one base away. The V call is TRBV5-1, the J call TRBJ2-5; 7 bases are a match to TRBD1. This CDR3 has 14 residues. Germline V gene data show CDR1 as SGHRS and CDR2 as YFSETQ. CDR3 sequence: CASGLQGTQETQYF. For the CDR3, the DNA is TGCGCCAGCGGCTTACAGGGGACCCAAGAGACCCAGTACTTC.

V and J are TRBV14 and TRBJ2-5, with D perhaps being TRBD1 or TRBD2 (5 bases each). This CDR3 is 14 amino acids long. Germline-derived CDR1 and CDR2 are SGHDN and FVKESK. V was cut by 3 bases and J by 4 bases, with 12 bases left in between. CDR3 in DNA: TGTGCCAGCAGCCAGCATTCAGGGAGAGAGACCCAGTACTTC. Translated: CASSQHSGRETQYF.

About this clonotype itself: The junction shows a germline mismatch at one end, possibly a read error. This sequence joins TRBV27 and TRBJ2-5; D unclear. The germline V gene has CDR1 MNHEY and CDR2 SMNVEV (reference sequence). This CDR3 is built from 13 residues. The CDR3 reads CASSYFPQEAQYF. The CDR3 DNA reads TGTGCCAGCAGTTACTTCCCCCAAGAGGCCCAGTACTTC.

Ten or more counts support this clonotype. The chain combines TRBV7-8 with TRBJ2-3, with D tentatively TRBD1 (6 bases). The CDR3 spans 14 residues. Germline V gene lookup returns CDR1 SGHVS and CDR2 FQNEAQ. The V gene lost 5 bases and the J gene lost 4 bases, with 13 bases spanning the gap. The CDR3 DNA is TGTGCCAGCAGCCAAGGACAGACTCCAGATACGCAGTATTTT. Encoded protein: CASSQGQTPDTQYF.

The chain's CDR3 is CASSLPLVVAGGPGTDTQYF. CDR3 coding DNA: TGTGCCAGCAGTTTACCCCTAGTGGTAGCGGGAGGGCCGGGGACAGATACGCAGTATTTT. V gene TRBV28 combines with J gene TRBJ2-3, with 11 nucleotides matching TRBD2. CDR3 size: 20 residues. Losses at the gene ends were 2 bases for V and 3 bases for J; bases not matched to a gene: 16. Per the germline V gene, CDR1 is MDHEN and CDR2 is SYDVKM.

This clonotype was counted many times. The chain uses TRBV7-8 and TRBJ2-1, with 10 bases fitting TRBD2. After removal of 2 bases from V and 9 bases from J, the junction contained 13 bases not matched to a gene. Germline-derived CDR1 and CDR2 are SGHVS and FQNEAQ. The CDR3 is 17 amino acids. The chain's CDR3 is CASSLLAGEPFVVEQFF. DNA of the CDR3: TGTGCCAGCAGCTTACTAGCGGGGGAACCCTTTGTTGTTGAGCAGTTCTTC.

This clonotype was found many times. This chain uses TRBV2 with TRBJ1-2; 8 nucleotides agree with TRBD1. V gave up 5 bases and J gave up 0 bases; unmatched junction bases: 17. This CDR3 has 19 residues. The germline V gene has CDR1 SNHLY and CDR2 FYNNEI. This CDR3 is CASSKRGQATESTNYGYTF. CDR3 nucleotides: TGTGCCAGCAGTAAACGGGGACAGGCAACAGAATCCACTAACTATGGCTACACCTTC.

In DNA, the CDR3 is TGTGCCAGCAGCCCACTTAAAGGGGGGTCGGGGAACACTGAAGCTTTCTTT. Translated, it gives CASSPLKGGSGNTEAFF. The J gene is TRBJ1-1, the V gene TRBV11-2, with a weak D call TRBD1 (6 bases). Germline CDR1 and CDR2: SGHAT and FQNNGV. The length of the CDR3 is 17 residues. V shed 5 bases and J shed 1 base, with 20 bases lying between them.

This clonotype has ten or more counts. The chain employs TRBV2 and TRBJ2-3, with a weak D call TRBD1 (6 bases). The V gene lost 5 bases and the J gene lost 5 bases, with 14 bases spanning the gap. Per germline, CDR1 SNHLY and CDR2 FYNNEI. The CDR3 is 14 amino acids. The DNA for the CDR3 is TGTGCCAGCAGTCCCCAGGGGACGGAAGATACGCAGTATTTT. Protein product: CASSPQGTEDTQYF.

V usage is TRBV2 and J usage is TRBJ2-2; the match to TRBD2 covers 7 bases. The V and J ends lost 2 bases and 4 bases, in that order; junction bases with no gene match: 4. Germline assignment: CDR1 SNHLY and CDR2 FYNNEI. The CDR3 covers 15 residues. CDR3 DNA: TGTGCCAGCAGTGAACTAGCGGAGAGCACCGGGGAGCTGTTTTTT. Translation gives CASSELAESTGELFF.